This T cell receptor (beta chain) was sequenced during a study of a mutant IDH1 vaccine in newly diagnosed glioma. Study results and limitations: Induction of immune responses by the vaccine occurred in roughly 93% of patients.

A word on this clone: Its antigen is not known.

Method: immunoSEQ multiplex PCR; TCRdb's copy keeps in-frame clones and lacks some. The sample lists some 21,000 clones; over 85% were seen once. Time point described: week 11, during vaccination. A 20-mer mutant IDH1 peptide at 300 ug was injected subcutaneously with topical imiquimod. After removal of 6 bases from V and 2 bases from J, the junction contained 9 bases not matched to a gene. The CDR3 has 15 residues. Per the germline V gene, CDR1 is SGHAT and CDR2 is FQNNGV. The chain is built from TRBV11-2 and TRBJ2-7; 8 bases map to TRBD1. The source of this sequence is a middle-aged woman with glioma. This specimen was PBMCs, taken from a glioma patient whose treatment included an IDH1 peptide vaccine. For the CDR3, the DNA is TGTGCCAGCAGACCACTGGACAGGGCACCCTACGAGCAGTACTTC. Its translation: CASRPLDRAPYEQYF. The full variable domain, rest sourced from reference TRBV11-2 and TRBJ2-7, is EAGVAQSPRYKIIEKRQSVAFWCNPISGHATLYWYQQILGQGPKLLIQFQNNGVVDDSQLPKDRFSAERLKGVDSTLKIQPAKLEDSAVYLCASRPLDRAPYEQYFGPGTRLTVT.